This TCR beta chain was found in a study of cytomegalovirus exposure and HLA in healthy donors (dated by TCRdb to 2016 to 2017). With respect to the entire study: According to an earlier analysis of 550 to 700 of the donors, about 179 million T cells yielded 120 million or so unique TCR beta sequences and about 300 Gb of sequence data. An early release covering more than 500 HLA-typed donors comprised roughly 300 gigabases of sequencing data and roughly 85 million unique TCR sequences. Of the roughly 400 genotyped donors, approximately 83% fell in the genetic ancestry cluster associated with self-reported Caucasian donors. The study was designed to test whether signatures of past pathogen exposure could be identified by cataloging public T cell receptors. The T cell repertoires of 666 subjects were profiled by immunosequencing and related to cytomegalovirus serostatus. Besides the first cohort of around 670 subjects, a separate validation cohort made up of 120 or so different subjects was used. To predict cytomegalovirus infection status, the study combined high-throughput TCR immunosequencing, statistical association of individual TCRs with disease status, and machine learning. In a later analysis, previously published TCR beta repertoires from 500 to 750 donors were re-analyzed and high-resolution HLA genotyping was added so that TCR occurrence patterns could be studied. Rather than using new phenotypic data, the later analysis identified candidate immune exposures from TCR beta sequences and from how often those sequences occurred across donors. An earlier analysis of 587 of the donors used high-throughput TCR beta sequencing to judge whether each TCR beta V gene segment behaved as functional or pseudogenic. Donor age, sex, ethnicity and CMV serostatus were compiled together with the repertoire data. In a later genetic analysis, genome-wide SNP genotypes for about 65% of the roughly 700 donors were used, and that subset was treated as a discovery cohort. All discovery cohort repertoires had been generated using a single sequencing platform. Class I and class II HLA loci were covered by the typing at four-digit resolution. The number of donors typed differed by locus, with about 620-630 for A, B, C, DRB1 and DQB1, around 500 for DQA1, 600 to 610 for DPA1, and some 440 for DPB1. Roughly five DR-DQ haplotypes were handled as single units for association and clustering because linkage in the cohort was strong. Among around 400 genotyped donors of the cohort, an average of around 240,000 unique TCR beta nucleotide sequences was sequenced per donor, of which 15% to 20% were non-productive.

Comment on this clone: Its recognized antigen is unknown. Per-base qualities were not stored, and no clone one base away is much larger.

Reading the germline V gene (reference sequence) gives CDR1 SEHNR and CDR2 FQNEAQ. From cysteine to phenylalanine, the CDR3 is 17 amino acids long. Only the CDR3 DNA is retained, 51 bases long and in frame from the first base. V is trimmed back by 5 bases and J by 7 bases, and the junction contains 14 bases that no gene match accounts for. Library preparation was by the immunoSEQ multiplex PCR assay. For the multiplex PCR, a mixture combining 60 forward primers for TCR Vbeta segments and 13 reverse primers for TCR Jbeta segments was used. Amplification of the CDR3 region of rearranged TCR beta genes was performed with a multiplex PCR assay on genomic DNA. On the Illumina HiSeq System, the amplified TCR beta libraries were sequenced as 87-base-pair reads. The authors processed their data as follows. Across the 700 or so repertoires, a later analysis counted 75 million to 90 million unique TCR beta chains, roughly 11 million of which were shared by at least two donors. Raw reads were error-corrected and collapsed into unique sequences by a nearest-neighbor algorithm in which closely related sequences were merged to remove PCR and sequencing errors. V, D and J gene segments were assigned by aligning CDR3 sequences to IMGT reference sequences. For a sequence to be retained, at least a six-nucleotide match to both a V gene segment and a J gene segment was required. A rearrangement counted as productive if the CDR3 had no stop codons and remained in frame with V and J, and every other rearrangement counted as non-productive. Following IMGT convention, CDR3 was defined as the stretch from the second conserved V-encoded cysteine up to the conserved J-encoded phenylalanine. The earlier analysis of approximately 590 of the donors excluded any sequence lacking an unambiguous match to a single V gene segment. An earlier analysis of several hundred of the donors called V segments functional above 56.7% productive rearrangements and segregating when the between-donor standard deviation exceeded 5%. A statistical classification framework was developed to diagnose cytomegalovirus status using the catalog of TCR beta chain sequences. A later analysis assigned V and J genes by comparing TCR nucleotide sequences with IMGT/GENE-DB human TR gene sequences. Using the TCRdist pipeline, a later analysis assigned CDR3 sequences along with most-parsimonious VDJ recombination scenarios. In a later analysis, each TCR beta chain was defined by its CDR3 amino acid sequence together with its V-gene family, and reads without a unique V-gene family were excluded. To address suspected cross-contamination and a sequencing artifact, a later analysis removed over 500 highly shared, low-generation-probability nucleotide sequences. A later analysis calculated a clonal expansion index for each public chain from normalized within-repertoire ranks of inferred template counts. A later analysis computed generation probabilities with a VDJ recombination model fitted to out-of-frame rearrangements, and checked the results against IGoR. A later analysis scored TCR-TCR, TCR-HLA and TCR-CMV co-occurrence with hypergeometric tests, applying a repertoire-size bias correction to TCR pairs. In a later analysis, false discovery rates were estimated by permuting HLA or CMV assignments 20 times. A later analysis grouped co-occurring TCRs with DBSCAN, adding TCRdist sequence similarity when clustering within HLA-allele-positive subsets. Repertoires with fewer than 30,000 or more than 120,000 public chains, plus five repertoires with anomalous nucleotide sharing, were excluded from co-occurrence clustering. In TCRdb, the immuneACCESS table is reduced to in-frame sequences with V and J assigned. These tables do not hold every clone; where another copy was compared, an unresolved V gene accounts for under half, and the others remain unexplained. V, J and clone size were drawn from that table, and D and trimming were deduced from the DNA. Present in this sample are 150,000 to 200,000 clones, 70% to 85% of which were seen just once. Of the sample, about 1.5% is held by the ten largest clones.

The cohort comprised approximately 700 healthy bone marrow donors. Cohort members were all nominally healthy when sampled, although unrecorded immune exposures were likely present. The donor tested CMV seronegative and was one of the 352 seronegative cohort members. Every donor gave a peripheral blood sample, and the peripheral blood mononuclear cells from that sample were used for TCR beta sequencing. Genomic DNA was extracted from the blood cell samples with the Qiagen DNeasy Blood Extraction Kit. Findings and caveats that apply to the study as a whole: Because the 87-base-pair reads could not distinguish some IMGT-functional V segments, including TRBV6-2 and TRBV6-3, those segments were excluded. The presence/absence analyses assumed that sequencing depth was roughly uniform across donors, and that assumption may not be true. Most TCR sequences were observed very rarely across donors, whereas some public TCRs were present in many individuals. The sequencing pipeline was judged likely to have produced a cluster of highly shared sequence variants as a technical artifact. For the cohort, immune exposure information was limited to CMV serostatus. The authors suggested that the approach could potentially be extended to other disease states and immunological phenotypes. In a later analysis, HLA-associated TCR beta chains showed more clonal expansion and lower generation probabilities than non-associated chains that were equally common. According to a later genetic analysis, donors in an Asian-associated ancestry cluster had fewer N-insertions in productive TCRs than the approximately 630-donor mean. An association between a missense DCLRE1C variant and V-gene and J-gene trimming of TCR beta chains was found in a later genetic analysis and replicated in an independent cohort. A total of 150 to 200 TCR beta chains were listed by the study as associated with cytomegalovirus. A later analysis reported that several top co-occurrence clusters appeared linked to parvovirus B19, influenza, CMV and Epstein-Barr virus. A few of the identified cytomegalovirus-associated TCR beta chains were confirmed in vitro to be specific for cytomegalovirus antigens. The classifier was reported to diagnose cytomegalovirus status with high specificity and sensitivity in both the original and validation cohorts. Because counts were too low, 15 or so rarely observed V segments, including chromosome 9 orphons, were excluded from the earlier analysis of 500 to 700 of the donors. In this cohort, only TCR beta chains were sequenced, and detectable features were limited by the absence of alpha or paired-chain data. A further reported finding was that TCR beta sequences accurately predicted the HLA-A and HLA-B alleles for most subjects in the first cohort. Correlated functional status among segregating V segments might be attributable to linkage disequilibrium, but an unknown experimental factor could not be ruled out. A later analysis found that most CMV-associated TCR beta chains appeared HLA-restricted, with HLA associations seemingly driven largely by CMV exposure. Strong co-occurrence of HLA alleles, especially DR and DQ, made assigning TCR associations to individual alleles difficult. In a later analysis, the rate of TCR association differed among HLA loci, with DRB1 alleles having the most associated TCRs and HLA-C alleles having the fewest. An earlier analysis of several hundred of the donors showed that most TCR beta V segments appeared in productive rearrangements either about 90% or about 30% of the time, which broadly matched IMGT annotations. HLA typing was unavailable for some donors at each locus, so association tests used only the typed subset. Specific HLA alleles were associated with over 15,000 TCR beta sequences at a false discovery rate of 0.05 in a later analysis.

This chain joins TRBV7-9 to TRBJ2-1; TRBD2 fits 10 bases in the junction. Sequencing input: PBMCs. The receptor comes from a young man in good health and CMV-seronegative. The DNA sequence follows: TGTGCCAGCAGCCTATCCTTTAGCGGGGGGACAATAAATGAGCAGTTCTTC. It specifies CASSLSFSGGTINEQFF.